This T cell receptor beta chain was identified during a study of blood T cell repertoires in COVID-19. V lost 7 bases, J lost 7 bases, and 20 bases lay in between. CDR1 and CDR2 (germline): SQVTM, ANQGSEA. The CDR3 has 14 amino acids. Original processing notes: Amplification from reference gene primers served as the basis for estimated nucleated cell counts. Profiling relied on immunoSEQ multiplex PCR, and the TCRdb table lists in-frame clones only, not all of them. The D gene and trimming were derived from the DNA, and the V and J assignments and clone size from that table. The repertoire holds more than 200,000 clones, with around 82% as singletons.

The sequence was collected from a middle-aged woman with acute COVID-19. This sequence joins TRBV29-1 and TRBJ2-1, with D perhaps matching TRBD2 (6 bases). Source material: PBMCs or T cells enriched from blood (not recorded which). CDR3 DNA: TGCAGCGCCGGGAGCCTTCTGGGGTTGAATGAGCAGTTCTTC. Its translation is CSAGSLLGLNEQFF.